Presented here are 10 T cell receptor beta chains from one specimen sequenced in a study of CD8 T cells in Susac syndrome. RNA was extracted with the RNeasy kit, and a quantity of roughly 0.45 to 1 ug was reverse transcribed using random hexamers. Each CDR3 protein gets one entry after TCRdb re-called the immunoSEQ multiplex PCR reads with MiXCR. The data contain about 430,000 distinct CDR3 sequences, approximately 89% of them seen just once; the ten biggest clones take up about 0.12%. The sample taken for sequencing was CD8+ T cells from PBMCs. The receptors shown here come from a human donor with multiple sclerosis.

DNA of the CDR3: TGCAGCGTGTGGAGCCCCGGGGAGCTGTTTTTT. Translated: CSVWSPGELFF. The chain uses TRBV29-1 and TRBJ2-2; D gene unclear. V lost 6 bases to trimming and J lost 6 bases, with 8 bases between them. The V gene's germline CDR1 is SQVTM and CDR2 ANQGSEA. This CDR3 has 11 amino acids.

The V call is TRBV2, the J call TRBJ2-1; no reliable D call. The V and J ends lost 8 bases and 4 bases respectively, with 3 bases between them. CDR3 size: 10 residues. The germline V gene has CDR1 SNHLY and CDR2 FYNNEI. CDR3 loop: CASFYNEQFF. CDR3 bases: TGTGCCAGCTTTTACAATGAGCAGTTCTTC.

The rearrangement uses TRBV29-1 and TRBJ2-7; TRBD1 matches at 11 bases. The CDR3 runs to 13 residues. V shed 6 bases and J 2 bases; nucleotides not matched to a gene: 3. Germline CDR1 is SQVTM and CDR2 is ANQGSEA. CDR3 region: CSVRTGGAYEQYF. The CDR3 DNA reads TGCAGCGTGCGGACAGGGGGCGCCTACGAGCAGTACTTC.

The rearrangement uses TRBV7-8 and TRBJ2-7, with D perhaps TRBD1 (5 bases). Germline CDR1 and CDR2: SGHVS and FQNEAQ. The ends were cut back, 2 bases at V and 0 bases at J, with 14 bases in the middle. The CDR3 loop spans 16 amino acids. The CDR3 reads CASSLTIGASSYEQYF. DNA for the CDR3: TGTGCCAGCAGCTTAACAATTGGGGCAAGCTCCTACGAGCAGTACTTC. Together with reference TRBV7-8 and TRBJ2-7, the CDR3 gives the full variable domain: GAGVSQSPRYKVAKRGQDVALRCDPISGHVSLFWYQQALGQGPEFLTYFQNEAQLDKSGLPSDRFFAERPEGSVSTLKIQRTQQEDSAVYLCASSLTIGASSYEQYFGPGTRLTVT.

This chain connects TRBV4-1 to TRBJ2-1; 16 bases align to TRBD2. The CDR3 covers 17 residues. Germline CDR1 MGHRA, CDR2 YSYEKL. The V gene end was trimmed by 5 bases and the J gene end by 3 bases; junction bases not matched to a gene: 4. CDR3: CASSRGLAGGGYNEQFF. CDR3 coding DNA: TGCGCCAGCAGCAGGGGACTAGCGGGAGGGGGCTACAATGAGCAGTTCTTC.

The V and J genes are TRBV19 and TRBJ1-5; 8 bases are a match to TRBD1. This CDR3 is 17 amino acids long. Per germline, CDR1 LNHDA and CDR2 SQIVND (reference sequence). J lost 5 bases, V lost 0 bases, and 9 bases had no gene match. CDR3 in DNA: TGTGCCAGTAGTATAGAAGGGGACAGGCCAAGGGATCAGCCCCAGCATTTT. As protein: CASSIEGDRPRDQPQHF. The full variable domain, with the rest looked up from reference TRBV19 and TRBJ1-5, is DGGITQSPKYLFRKEGQNVTLSCEQNLNHDAMYWYRQDPGQGLRLIYYSQIVNDFQKGDIAEGYSVSREKKESFPLTVTSAQKNPTAFYLCASSIEGDRPRDQPQHFGDGTRLSIL.

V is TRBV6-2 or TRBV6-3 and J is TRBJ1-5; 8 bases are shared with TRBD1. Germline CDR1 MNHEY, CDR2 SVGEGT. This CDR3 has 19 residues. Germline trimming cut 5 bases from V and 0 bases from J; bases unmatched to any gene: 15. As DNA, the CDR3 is TGTGCCAGCAGTACCATTGGACAGGGCGTCCCATATAGCAATCAGCCCCAGCATTTT. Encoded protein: CASSTIGQGVPYSNQPQHF.

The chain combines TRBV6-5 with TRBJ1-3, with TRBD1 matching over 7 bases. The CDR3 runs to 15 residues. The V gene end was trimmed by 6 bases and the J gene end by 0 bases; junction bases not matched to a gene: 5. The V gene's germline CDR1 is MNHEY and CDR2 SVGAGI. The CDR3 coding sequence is TGTGCCAGCAGCCCGGGACAGATCTCTGGAAACACCATATATTTT. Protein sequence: CASSPGQISGNTIYF.

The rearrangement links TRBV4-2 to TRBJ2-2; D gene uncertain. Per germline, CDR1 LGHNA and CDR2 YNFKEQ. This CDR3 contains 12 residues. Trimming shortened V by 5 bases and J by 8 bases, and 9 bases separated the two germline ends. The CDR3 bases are TGTGCCAGCAGCGCGATAGGTGGGGAGCTGTTTTTT. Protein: CASSAIGGELFF.

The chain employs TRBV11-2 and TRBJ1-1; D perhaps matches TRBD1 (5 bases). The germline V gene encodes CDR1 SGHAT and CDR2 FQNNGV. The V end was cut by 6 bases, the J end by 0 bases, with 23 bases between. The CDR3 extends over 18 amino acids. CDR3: CASRFWKGGAIMNTEAFF. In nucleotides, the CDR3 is TGTGCCAGCAGGTTCTGGAAAGGAGGGGCAATCATGAACACTGAAGCTTTCTTT.